Each of the 12 T cell receptor beta chains below was sequenced from the same sample in a study of blood T cell repertoires in COVID-19. Sequencing was performed with immunoSEQ multiplex PCR; in TCRdb, only in-frame clones are kept and a portion is missing. This sample carries 350,000 to 450,000 clones, roughly 92% of them seen once, and the ten largest clones take about 0.86%. The sequenced material came from PBMCs or T cells enriched from blood (not recorded which). The receptors come from a woman aged 35 to 49 who had been exposed to COVID-19.

V and J are TRBV12-3 or TRBV12-4 and TRBJ1-1, with TRBD1 matching over 7 bases. CDR3 length: 12 amino acids. The trim removed 3 bases at V and 9 bases at J, leaving 4 bases unmatched. The CDR3 is CASSFTGEKAFF. Written as DNA, the CDR3 is TGTGCCAGCAGTTTCACAGGGGAAAAAGCTTTCTTT.

The rearrangement uses TRBV5-1 and TRBJ2-1; 12 bases line up with TRBD2. The CDR3 length is 16 residues. V shed 4 bases, J shed 3 bases, and the junction held 5 bases outside the gene matches. Germline CDR1 is SGHRS and CDR2 is YFSETQ. The CDR3 protein is CASSATSGGLYNEQFF. DNA of the CDR3: TGCGCCAGCAGCGCCACTAGCGGGGGGCTCTACAATGAGCAGTTCTTC. Full variable domain (missing parts from reference TRBV5-1 and TRBJ2-1): KAGVTQTPRYLIKTRGQQVTLSCSPISGHRSVSWYQQTPGQGLQFLFEYFSETQRNKGNFPGRFSGRQFSNSRSEMNVSTLELGDSALYLCASSATSGGLYNEQFFGPGTRLTVL.

The J gene is TRBJ2-3, the V gene TRBV5-1, with 12 bases fitting TRBD2. J was trimmed by 7 bases and V by 4 bases; bases with no gene match: 7. CDR1 and CDR2 (germline): SGHRS, YFSETQ. This CDR3 region has 15 residues. The CDR3 sequence: CASSDRLAGEYTQYF. CDR3 nucleotide sequence: TGCGCCAGCAGCGATCGACTAGCGGGAGAATATACGCAGTATTTT.

The CDR3 here is CASSLSLADNEQFF. For the CDR3, the DNA is TGTGCCAGCAGCTTATCACTAGCGGACAATGAGCAGTTCTTC. The rearrangement uses TRBV7-2 and TRBJ2-1, with 8 positions matching TRBD2. Trimming took 2 bases from V and 5 from J; bases not matched to a gene: 2. Germline CDR1 and CDR2: SGHTA and FQGNSA. CDR3 length: 14 residues.

This clone was seen only once. This chain links TRBV4-3 with TRBJ2-1; 9 bases line up with TRBD1. Trimming took 4 bases from V and 4 from J; bases not matched to a gene: 5. CDR1 and CDR2 (germline): LGHNA, YSLEER. CDR3 size: 15 residues. CDR3 nucleotide sequence: TGCGCCAGCAGCCGCCAGGGACAGGGTTACAATGAGCAGTTCTTC. It specifies CASSRQGQGYNEQFF.

The rearrangement joins TRBV6-5 to TRBJ1-1; the D is unclear. Trimming left V 2 bases short and J 1 base short, with 5 bases between. The CDR3 has 13 residues. Germline lookup yields CDR1 MNHEY and CDR2 SVGAGI. The CDR3 is CASSYRKNTEAFF. In nucleotides, the CDR3 is TGTGCCAGCAGTTACCGTAAGAACACTGAAGCTTTCTTT.

Regarding this clone: Distinct nucleotide sequences in the sample also encode this CDR3. The chain employs TRBV5-4 and TRBJ1-6; 8 nucleotides line up with TRBD1. Germline CDR1 SGHNT, CDR2 YYREEE (reference sequence). J gave up 4 bases and V 0 bases, and 0 bases lay outside the gene matches. The CDR3 is 15 amino acids. The CDR3 sequence is CASSLGQGYNSPLHF. The CDR3 DNA follows: TGTGCCAGCAGCTTGGGACAGGGGTATAATTCACCCCTCCACTTT.

The V and J genes are TRBV14 and TRBJ2-1; D perhaps matches TRBD2 (5 bases). The CDR3 totals 18 residues. Germline values: CDR1 SGHDN, CDR2 FVKESK. V was cut by 6 bases and J by 3 bases, with 24 bases left in between. For the CDR3, the DNA is TGTGCCAGCAGTCCCAAGGGAGCAATCACCCCCGTCTACAATGAGCAGTTCTTC. The encoded protein is CASSPKGAITPVYNEQFF.

The genes are TRBV2 and TRBJ1-5; a possible D gene is TRBD1 (6 bases). Per the germline V gene, CDR1 is SNHLY and CDR2 is FYNNEI. CDR3 length equals 15 residues. Trimming stripped 6 bases from V and 0 bases from J, with 12 bases between. CDR3 bases: TGTGCCAGCAGATACCGGGACATTAGCAATCAGCCCCAGCATTTT. Its translation is CASRYRDISNQPQHF.

This sequence joins TRBV25-1 and TRBJ1-4; 11 bases align to TRBD1. The V gene's germline CDR1 is MGHDK and CDR2 SYGVNS. Unmatched junction bases numbered 3, after V lost 4 bases and J lost 2 bases. The CDR3 covers 16 residues. The CDR3 sequence is CASSAGQGATNEKLFF. The CDR3 DNA follows: TGTGCCAGCAGTGCTGGACAGGGGGCTACTAATGAAAAACTGTTTTTT.

The CDR3 region is CASSVVQTTEAFF. DNA for the CDR3: TGTGCCAGCAGCGTAGTACAGACAACTGAAGCTTTCTTT. This sequence joins TRBV9 and TRBJ1-1; D remains ambiguous. Trimming shortened V by 0 bases and J by 5 bases, and 8 bases separated the two germline ends. The CDR3 has 13 residues. Germline V gives CDR1 SGDLS, CDR2 YYNGEE.

This clone was seen only once. The rearrangement uses TRBV2 and TRBJ2-1, with 9 bases aligning to TRBD2. The CDR3 extends over 15 amino acids. Per the germline V gene, CDR1 is SNHLY and CDR2 is FYNNEI. V trimming: 5 bases; J trimming: 10 bases; junction bases outside the gene matches: 12. DNA of the CDR3: TGTGCCAGCAGTCTGTTGGTTAGCGGGAGTGGGGAGCAGTTCTTC. Protein: CASSLLVSGSGEQFF.